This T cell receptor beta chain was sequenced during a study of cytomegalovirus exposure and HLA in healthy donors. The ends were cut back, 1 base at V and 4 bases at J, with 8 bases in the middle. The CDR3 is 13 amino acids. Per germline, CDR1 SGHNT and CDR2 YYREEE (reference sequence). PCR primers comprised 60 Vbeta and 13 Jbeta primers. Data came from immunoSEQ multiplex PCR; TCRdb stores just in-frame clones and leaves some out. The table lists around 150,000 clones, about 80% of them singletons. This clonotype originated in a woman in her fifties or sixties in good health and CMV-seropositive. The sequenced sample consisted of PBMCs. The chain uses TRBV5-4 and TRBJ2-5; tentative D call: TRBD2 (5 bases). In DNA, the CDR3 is TGTGCCAGCAGCTTGACTAGATCAGAGACCCAGTACTTC. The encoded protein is CASSLTRSETQYF.